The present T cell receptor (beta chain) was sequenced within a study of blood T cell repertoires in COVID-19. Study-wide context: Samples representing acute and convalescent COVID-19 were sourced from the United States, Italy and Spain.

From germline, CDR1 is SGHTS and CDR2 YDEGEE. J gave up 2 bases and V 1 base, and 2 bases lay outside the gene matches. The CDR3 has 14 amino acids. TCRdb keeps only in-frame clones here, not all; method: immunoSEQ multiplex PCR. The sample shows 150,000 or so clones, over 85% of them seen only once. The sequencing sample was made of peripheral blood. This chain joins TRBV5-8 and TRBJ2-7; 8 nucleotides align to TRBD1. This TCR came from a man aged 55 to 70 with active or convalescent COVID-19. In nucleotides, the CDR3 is TGTGCCAGCAGCTTGTCGGACAGGGCCTACGAGCAGTACTTC. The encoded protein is CASSLSDRAYEQYF. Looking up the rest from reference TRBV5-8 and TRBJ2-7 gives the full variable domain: EAGVTQSPTHLIKTRGQQATLRCSPISGHTSVYWYQQALGLGLQFLLWYDEGEERNRGNFPPRFSGRQFPNYSSELNVNALELEDSALYLCASSLSDRAYEQYFGPGTRLTVT.